This T cell receptor (beta chain) appears in the sequencing data of a study of shared clonotypes between healthy human individuals. Overall study context: The people who gave samples were a couple of women and a few men aged 18 to 49.

CD45RO-negative CD8 cells positively selected for CCR7 made up the naive population, which excluded terminally differentiated effector memory CD45RA+ cells. The V and J ends lost 6 bases and 0 bases respectively, with 15 bases between them. The V gene's germline CDR1 is MNHEY and CDR2 SMNVEV (reference sequence). The CDR3 sequence is 17 residues long. Turning to this clone: What it recognizes is unknown.

An even split of each subset's genomic DNA across several immunoSEQ plates was performed. Sequencing used immunoSEQ multiplex PCR; TCRdb keeps in-frame clones, though not all of them. The table includes about 2.1 million clones, 85% to 95% detected once. The study, taken as a whole, reports: In four donors, 4.5% to 5.5% of naive CD4 clonotypes appeared in common. Blood alone was sampled, and tissue repertoires likely differ.

Sequences were obtained from naive CD8+ T cells from PBMCs. This sequence joins TRBV27 and TRBJ2-6; possible D gene TRBD2, 5 bases. This TCR was recovered from a man between 18 and 35 years old in good health. Some clones in this sample may be carry-over from other donors' samples. In DNA, the CDR3 is TGTGCCAGCAGCCCCCTGAGGGCGAGCTCTGGGGCCAACGTCCTGACTTTC. As protein: CASSPLRASSGANVLTF.